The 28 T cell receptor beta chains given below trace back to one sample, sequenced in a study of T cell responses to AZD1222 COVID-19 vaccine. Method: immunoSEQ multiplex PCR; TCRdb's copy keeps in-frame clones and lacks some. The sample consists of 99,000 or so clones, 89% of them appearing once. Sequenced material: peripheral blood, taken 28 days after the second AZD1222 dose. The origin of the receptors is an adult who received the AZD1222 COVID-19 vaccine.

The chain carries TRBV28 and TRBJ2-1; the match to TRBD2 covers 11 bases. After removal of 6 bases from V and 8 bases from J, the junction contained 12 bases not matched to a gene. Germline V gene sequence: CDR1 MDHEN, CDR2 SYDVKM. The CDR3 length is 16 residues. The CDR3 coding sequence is TGTGCCAGCAGGTTAGGTTTAGCGGGAGGGGTCGATGAGCAGTTCTTC. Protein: CASRLGLAGGVDEQFF.

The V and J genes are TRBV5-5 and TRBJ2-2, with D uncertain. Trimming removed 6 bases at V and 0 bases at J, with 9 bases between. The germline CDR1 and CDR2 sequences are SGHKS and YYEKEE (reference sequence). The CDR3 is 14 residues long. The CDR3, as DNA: TGTGCCAGCATCCTCCACACGAACACCGGGGAGCTGTTTTTT. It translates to CASILHTNTGELFF.

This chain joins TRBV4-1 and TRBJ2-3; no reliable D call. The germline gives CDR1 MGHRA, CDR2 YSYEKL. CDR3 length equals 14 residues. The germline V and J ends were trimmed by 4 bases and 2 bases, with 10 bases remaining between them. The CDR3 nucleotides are TGCGCCAGCAGCCGCGGAATAACCACAGATACGCAGTATTTT. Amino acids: CASSRGITTDTQYF.

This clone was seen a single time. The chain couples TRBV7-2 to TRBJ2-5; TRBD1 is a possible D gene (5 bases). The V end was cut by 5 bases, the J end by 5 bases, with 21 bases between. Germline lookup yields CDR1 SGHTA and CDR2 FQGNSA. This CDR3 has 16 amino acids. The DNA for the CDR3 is TGTGCCAGCAGCACCAACCTAAGGGGATCCCGGGAGACCCAGTACTTC. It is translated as CASSTNLRGSRETQYF.

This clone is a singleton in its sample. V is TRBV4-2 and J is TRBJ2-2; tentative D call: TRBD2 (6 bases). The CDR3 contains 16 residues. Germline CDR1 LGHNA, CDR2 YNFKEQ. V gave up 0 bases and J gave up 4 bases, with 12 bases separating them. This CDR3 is CASSQESYGGTGELFF. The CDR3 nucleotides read TGTGCCAGCAGCCAAGAATCCTACGGGGGCACCGGGGAGCTGTTTTTT.

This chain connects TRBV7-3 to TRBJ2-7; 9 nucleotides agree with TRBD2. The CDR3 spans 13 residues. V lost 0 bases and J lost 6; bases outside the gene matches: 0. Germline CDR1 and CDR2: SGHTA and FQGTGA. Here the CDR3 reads CASSLTAGGEQYF. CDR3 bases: TGTGCCAGCAGCTTAACAGCGGGAGGCGAGCAGTACTTC.

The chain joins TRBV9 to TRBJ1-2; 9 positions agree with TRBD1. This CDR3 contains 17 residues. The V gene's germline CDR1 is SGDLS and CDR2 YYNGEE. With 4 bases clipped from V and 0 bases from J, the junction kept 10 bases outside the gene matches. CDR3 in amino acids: CASSPGTGLPPNYGYTF. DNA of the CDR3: TGTGCCAGCAGCCCGGGGACAGGGCTTCCTCCTAACTATGGCTACACCTTC. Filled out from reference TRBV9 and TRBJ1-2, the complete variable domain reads DSGVTQTPKHLITATGQRVTLRCSPRSGDLSVYWYQQSLDQGLQFLIQYYNGEERAKGNILERFSAQQFPDLHSELNLSSLELGDSALYFCASSPGTGLPPNYGYTFGSGTRLTVV.

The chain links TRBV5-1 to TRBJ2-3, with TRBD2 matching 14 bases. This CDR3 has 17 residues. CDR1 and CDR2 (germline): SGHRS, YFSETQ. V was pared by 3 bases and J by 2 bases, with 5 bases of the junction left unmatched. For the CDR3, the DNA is TGCGCCAGCAGCTCCGGACTAGCGGGAGGCCTCACAGATACGCAGTATTTT. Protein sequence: CASSSGLAGGLTDTQYF.

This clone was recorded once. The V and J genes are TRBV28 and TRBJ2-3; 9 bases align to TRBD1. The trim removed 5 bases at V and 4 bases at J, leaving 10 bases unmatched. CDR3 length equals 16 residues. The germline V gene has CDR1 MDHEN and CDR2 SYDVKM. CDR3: CASSPPGQGPADTQYF. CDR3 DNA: TGTGCCAGCAGTCCCCCGGGACAGGGCCCGGCAGATACGCAGTATTTT.

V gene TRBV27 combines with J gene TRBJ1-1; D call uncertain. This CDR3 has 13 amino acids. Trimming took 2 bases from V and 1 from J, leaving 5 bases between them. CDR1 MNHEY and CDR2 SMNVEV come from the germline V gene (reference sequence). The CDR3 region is CASSLQENTEAFF. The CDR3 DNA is TGTGCCAGCAGTTTACAGGAGAACACTGAAGCTTTCTTT.

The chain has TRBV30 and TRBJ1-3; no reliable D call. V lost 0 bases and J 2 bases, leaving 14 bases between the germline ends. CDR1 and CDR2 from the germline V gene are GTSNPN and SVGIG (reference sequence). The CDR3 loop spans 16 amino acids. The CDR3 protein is CAWSVRVNPAGNTIYF. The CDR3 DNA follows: TGTGCCTGGAGTGTACGGGTGAACCCTGCTGGAAACACCATATATTTT. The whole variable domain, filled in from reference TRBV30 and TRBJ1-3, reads SQTIHQWPATLVQPVGSPLSLECTVEGTSNPNLYWYRQAAGRGLQLLFYSVGIGQISSEVPQNLSASRPQDRQFILSSKKLLLSDSGFYLCAWSVRVNPAGNTIYFGEGSWLTVV.

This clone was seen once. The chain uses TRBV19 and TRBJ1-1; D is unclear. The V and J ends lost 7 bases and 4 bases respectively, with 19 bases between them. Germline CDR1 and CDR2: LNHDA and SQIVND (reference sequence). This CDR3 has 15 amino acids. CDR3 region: CASIGGKIGPTEAFF. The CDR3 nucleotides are TGTGCCAGTATCGGAGGAAAGATAGGTCCCACTGAAGCTTTCTTT.

Here the CDR3 DNA reads TGTGCCAGTAGTAACCCCCGGGGGAAGGGGGCCCAAGAGACCCAGTACTTC. It is translated as CASSNPRGKGAQETQYF. This sequence joins TRBV19 and TRBJ2-5; weak D call: TRBD1 (7 bases). This CDR3 is 17 amino acids long. Germline CDR1 LNHDA, CDR2 SQIVND (reference sequence). With 4 bases removed from V and 1 base from J, the gap between germline ends came to 19 bases.

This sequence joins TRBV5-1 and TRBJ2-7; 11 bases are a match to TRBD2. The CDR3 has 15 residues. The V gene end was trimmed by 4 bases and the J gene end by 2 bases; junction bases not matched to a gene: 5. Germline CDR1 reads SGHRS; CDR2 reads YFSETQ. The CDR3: CASSPTSGAPYEQYF. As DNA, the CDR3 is TGCGCCAGCAGCCCGACTAGCGGGGCCCCCTACGAGCAGTACTTC. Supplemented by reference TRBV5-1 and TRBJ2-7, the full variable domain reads KAGVTQTPRYLIKTRGQQVTLSCSPISGHRSVSWYQQTPGQGLQFLFEYFSETQRNKGNFPGRFSGRQFSNSRSEMNVSTLELGDSALYLCASSPTSGAPYEQYFGPGTRLTVT.

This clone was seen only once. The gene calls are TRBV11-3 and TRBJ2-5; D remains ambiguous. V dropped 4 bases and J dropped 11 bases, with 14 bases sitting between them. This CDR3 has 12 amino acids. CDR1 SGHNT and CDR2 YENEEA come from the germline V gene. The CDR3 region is CASSSNRGPQYF. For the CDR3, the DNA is TGTGCCAGCAGCTCAAATCGAGGTCCGCAGTACTTC.

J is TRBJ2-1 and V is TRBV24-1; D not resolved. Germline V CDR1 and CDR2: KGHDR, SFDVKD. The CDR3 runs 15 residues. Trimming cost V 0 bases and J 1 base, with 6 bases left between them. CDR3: CATSDLLGSYNEQFF. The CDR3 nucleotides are TGTGCCACCAGTGATTTGCTGGGGTCCTACAATGAGCAGTTCTTC.

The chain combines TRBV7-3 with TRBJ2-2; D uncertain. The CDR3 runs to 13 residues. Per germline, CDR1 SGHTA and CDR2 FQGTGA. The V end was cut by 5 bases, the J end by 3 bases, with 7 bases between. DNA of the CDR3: TGTGCCAGCAGCCCCGGAGACACCGGGGAGCTGTTTTTT. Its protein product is CASSPGDTGELFF.

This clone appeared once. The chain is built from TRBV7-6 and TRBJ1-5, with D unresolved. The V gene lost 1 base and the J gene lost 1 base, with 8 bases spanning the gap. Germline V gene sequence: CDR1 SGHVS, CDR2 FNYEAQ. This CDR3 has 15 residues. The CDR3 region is CASSLGALSNQPQHF. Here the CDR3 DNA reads TGTGCCAGCAGCTTAGGTGCGCTCAGCAATCAGCCCCAGCATTTT.

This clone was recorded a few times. CDR3 region: CAWVRDRARSGANVLTF. DNA of the CDR3: TGTGCCTGGGTCCGGGACAGGGCCCGCTCTGGGGCCAACGTCCTGACTTTC. The chain uses TRBV30 and TRBJ2-6; 9 nucleotides line up with TRBD1. Per the germline V gene, CDR1 is GTSNPN and CDR2 is SVGIG (reference sequence). CDR3 length: 17 residues. Trimming took 5 bases from V and 0 from J; bases not matched to a gene: 8.

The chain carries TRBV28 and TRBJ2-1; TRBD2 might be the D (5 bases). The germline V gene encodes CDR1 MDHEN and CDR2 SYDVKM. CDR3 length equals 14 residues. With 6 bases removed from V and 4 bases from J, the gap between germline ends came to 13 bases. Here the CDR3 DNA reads TGTGCCAGCAGATATAGCGTGGGATACAATGAGCAGTTCTTC. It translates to CASRYSVGYNEQFF.

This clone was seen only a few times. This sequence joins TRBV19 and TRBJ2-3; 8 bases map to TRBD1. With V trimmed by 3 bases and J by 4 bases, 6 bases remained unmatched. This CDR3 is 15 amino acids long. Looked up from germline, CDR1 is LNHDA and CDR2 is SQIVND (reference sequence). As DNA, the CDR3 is TGTGCCAGTAGTATCCGGACAGGGTCCCCAGATACGCAGTATTTT. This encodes CASSIRTGSPDTQYF.

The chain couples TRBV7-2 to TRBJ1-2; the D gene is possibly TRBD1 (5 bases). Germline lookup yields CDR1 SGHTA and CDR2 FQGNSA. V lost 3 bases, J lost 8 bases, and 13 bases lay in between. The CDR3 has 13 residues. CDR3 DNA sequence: TGTGCCAGCAGCTTTGGGGACTCTGGGGGCTACACCTTC. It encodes CASSFGDSGGYTF.

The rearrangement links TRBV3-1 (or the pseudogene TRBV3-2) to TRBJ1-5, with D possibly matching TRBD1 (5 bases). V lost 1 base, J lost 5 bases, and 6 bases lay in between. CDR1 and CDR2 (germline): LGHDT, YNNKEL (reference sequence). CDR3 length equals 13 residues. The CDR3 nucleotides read TGTGCCAGCAGCCAAGGGGGGTATCAGCCCCAGCATTTT. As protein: CASSQGGYQPQHF.

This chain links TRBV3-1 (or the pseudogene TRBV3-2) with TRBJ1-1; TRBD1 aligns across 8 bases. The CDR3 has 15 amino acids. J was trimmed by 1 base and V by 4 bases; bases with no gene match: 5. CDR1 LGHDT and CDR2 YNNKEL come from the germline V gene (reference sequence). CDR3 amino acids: CASSRIGQGNTEAFF. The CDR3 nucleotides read TGTGCCAGCAGCCGCATAGGACAGGGGAACACTGAAGCTTTCTTT.

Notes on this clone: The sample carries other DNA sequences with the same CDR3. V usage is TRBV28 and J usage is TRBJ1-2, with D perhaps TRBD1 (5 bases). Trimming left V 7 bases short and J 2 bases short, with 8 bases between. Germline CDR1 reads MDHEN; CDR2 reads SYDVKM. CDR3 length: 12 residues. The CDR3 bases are TGTGCCAGCATTAAGGGGAACTATGGCTACACCTTC. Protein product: CASIKGNYGYTF.

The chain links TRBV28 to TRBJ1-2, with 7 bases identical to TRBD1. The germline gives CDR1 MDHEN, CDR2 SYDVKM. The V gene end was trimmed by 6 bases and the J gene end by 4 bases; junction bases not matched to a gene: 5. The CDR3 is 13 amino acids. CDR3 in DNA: TGTGCCAGCAGACCGGGACAGAGCTATGGCTACACCTTC. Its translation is CASRPGQSYGYTF.

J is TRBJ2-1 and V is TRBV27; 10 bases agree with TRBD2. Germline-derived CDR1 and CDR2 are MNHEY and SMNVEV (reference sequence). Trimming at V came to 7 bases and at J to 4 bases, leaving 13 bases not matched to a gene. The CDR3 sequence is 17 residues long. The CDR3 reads CASTDDLAGVPYNEQFF. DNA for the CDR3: TGTGCCAGCACCGACGACCTAGCGGGAGTACCGTACAATGAGCAGTTCTTC.

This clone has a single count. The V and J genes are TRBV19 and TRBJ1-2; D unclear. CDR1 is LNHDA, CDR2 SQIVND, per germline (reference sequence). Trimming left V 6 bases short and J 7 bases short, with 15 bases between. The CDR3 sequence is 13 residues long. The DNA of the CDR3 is TGTGCCAGTAGGTTCTCGAGGATAAGTGGCTACACCTTC. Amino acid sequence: CASRFSRISGYTF. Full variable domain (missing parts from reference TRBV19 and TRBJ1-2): DGGITQSPKYLFRKEGQNVTLSCEQNLNHDAMYWYRQDPGQGLRLIYYSQIVNDFQKGDIAEGYSVSREKKESFPLTVTSAQKNPTAFYLCASRFSRISGYTFGSGTRLTVV.